The 6 T cell receptor beta chains given below trace back to one sample, sequenced in a study of OX40 agonist ivuxolimab in advanced cancers. Sequenced by immunoSEQ multiplex PCR; TCRdb stores in-frame clones only, minus some. The repertoire consists of more than 45,000 clones, with 89% occurring once and the leading ten covering approximately 13%. Sequences were derived from CD4+ or CD8+ T cells sorted from blood, sampled in a trial of the OX40 agonist ivuxolimab. These TCRs come from an adult with an advanced solid tumor such as melanoma, head and neck, liver or kidney cancer.

The chain has TRBV19 and TRBJ1-1; D is ambiguous. CDR3 length: 16 residues. The germline gives CDR1 LNHDA, CDR2 SQIVND (reference sequence). V was trimmed by 3 bases and J by 0 bases, leaving 14 bases between them. CDR3 in DNA: TGTGCCAGTAGTATTGTTTTCGCAGCAATGAACACTGAAGCTTTCTTT. This gives the protein CASSIVFAAMNTEAFF. Drawing the rest from reference TRBV19 and TRBJ1-1, the complete variable domain is DGGITQSPKYLFRKEGQNVTLSCEQNLNHDAMYWYRQDPGQGLRLIYYSQIVNDFQKGDIAEGYSVSREKKESFPLTVTSAQKNPTAFYLCASSIVFAAMNTEAFFGQGTRLTVV.

The chain links TRBV5-4 to TRBJ2-7, with 8 bases identical to TRBD2. Germline loops: CDR1 SGHNT, CDR2 YYREEE (reference sequence). CDR3 length: 15 amino acids. V shed 0 bases and J 2 bases; nucleotides not matched to a gene: 4. DNA for the CDR3: TGTGCCAGCAGCTTGGAGCGGGAGAACCCCTACGAGCAGTACGTC. Residues: CASSLERENPYEQYV.

As regards this clone: Mismatch with germline at one junction end may stem from a read error. The chain couples TRBV25-1 to TRBJ1-2, with 8 positions matching TRBD1. Germline CDR1 and CDR2: MGHDK and SYGVNS. The CDR3 is made up of 13 amino acids. The CDR3 bases are TGTGCCAGCAGTGAAGCAGGGGGCGCCGCAGAGTTTTTC. As protein: CASSEAGGAAEFF.

The rearrangement links TRBV5-1 to TRBJ2-2; unclear D gene. This CDR3 has 13 amino acids. The V end lost 1 base, the J end lost 5 bases, and 6 bases lay between the germline ends. CDR1 and CDR2 from the germline V gene are SGHRS and YFSETQ. The DNA of the CDR3 is TGCGCCAGCAGCTTGTACCTAACCGGGGAGCTGTTTTTT. This encodes CASSLYLTGELFF.

The rearrangement uses TRBV7-9 and TRBJ2-7; TRBD2 aligns across 8 bases. CDR1 SEHNR and CDR2 FQNEAQ come from the germline V gene (reference sequence). V gave up 8 bases and J gave up 2 bases; unmatched junction bases: 2. The CDR3 totals 12 residues. The CDR3 bases are TGTGCCAGCGCGGGAGGTCCCTACGAGCAGTACTTC. It encodes CASAGGPYEQYF.

V usage is TRBV4-2 and J usage is TRBJ2-1; D not resolved. This CDR3 is 13 amino acids long. V shed 4 bases and J shed 5 bases, with 9 bases lying between them. Germline CDR1 and CDR2: LGHNA and YNFKEQ. The CDR3 protein is CASSRETDNEQFF. The CDR3 coding sequence is TGTGCCAGCAGCCGTGAGACTGACAATGAGCAGTTCTTC.